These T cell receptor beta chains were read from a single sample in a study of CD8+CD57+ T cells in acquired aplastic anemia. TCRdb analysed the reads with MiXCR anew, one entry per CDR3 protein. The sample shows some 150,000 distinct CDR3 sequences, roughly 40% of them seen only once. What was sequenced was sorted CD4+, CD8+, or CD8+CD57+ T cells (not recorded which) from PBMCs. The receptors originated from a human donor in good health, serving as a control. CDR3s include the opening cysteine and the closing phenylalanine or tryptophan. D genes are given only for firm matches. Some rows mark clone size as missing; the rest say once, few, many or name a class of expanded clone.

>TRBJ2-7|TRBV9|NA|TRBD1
CASSARTGYGSEQYF
TGTGCCAGCAGCGCACGGACAGGGTATGGGAGCGAGCAGTACTTC
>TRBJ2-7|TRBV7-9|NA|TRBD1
CASSSDRAEQYF
TGTGCCAGCAGCTCCGACAGGGCCGAGCAGTACTTC
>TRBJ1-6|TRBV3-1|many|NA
CASSQGPRNSPLHF
TGTGCCAGCAGCCAAGGACCGCGAAATTCACCCCTCCACTTT
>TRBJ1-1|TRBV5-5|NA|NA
CASSWEGFGEAFF
TGTGCCAGCAGCTGGGAGGGTTTTGGTGAAGCTTTCTTT
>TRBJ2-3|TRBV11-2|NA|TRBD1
CASSLESDRERGTDTQYF
TGTGCCAGCAGCTTAGAGTCGGACAGGGAACGGGGCACAGATACGCAGTATTTT
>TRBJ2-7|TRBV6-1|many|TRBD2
CASSEALAGGRDEQYF
TGTGCCAGCAGTGAAGCCCTAGCGGGAGGCCGGGACGAGCAGTACTTC
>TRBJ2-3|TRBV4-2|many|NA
CASSQGLDTQYF
TGTGCCAGCAGCCAAGGGCTCGATACGCAGTATTTT
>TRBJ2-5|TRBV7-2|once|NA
CASSVPPSETQYF
TGTGCCAGCAGCGTTCCCCCGTCCGAGACCCAGTACTTC
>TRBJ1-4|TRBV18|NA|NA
CASSLRVGNEKLFF
TGTGCCAGCTCACTGAGGGTGGGGAATGAAAAACTGTTTTTT
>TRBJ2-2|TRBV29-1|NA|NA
CSVGGYTGELFF
TGCAGCGTTGGTGGGTACACCGGGGAGCTGTTTTTT
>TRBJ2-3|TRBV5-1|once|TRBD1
CASSFTGVGTDTQYF
TGCGCCAGCAGCTTTACAGGGGTTGGGACAGATACGCAGTATTTT
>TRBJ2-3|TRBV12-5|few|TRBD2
CASGLVKDGLLAGGLDTQYF
TGTGCTAGTGGTTTGGTAAAGGATGGGCTACTAGCGGGAGGGTTGGATACGCAGTATTTT
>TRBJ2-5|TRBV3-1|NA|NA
CASSPEGGVTFETQYF
TGTGCCAGCAGCCCCGAGGGCGGGGTAACGTTTGAGACCCAGTACTTC
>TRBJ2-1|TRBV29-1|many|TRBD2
CSVALAGGPFLYNEQFF
TGCAGCGTTGCACTAGCGGGGGGGCCCTTCTTATACAATGAGCAGTTCTTC
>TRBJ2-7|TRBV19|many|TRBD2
CASSSGPLDPTSETYEQYF
TGTGCCAGTAGTTCCGGCCCCTTGGACCCGACTAGCGAAACCTACGAGCAGTACTTC
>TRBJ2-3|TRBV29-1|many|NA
CSVEIVGDTQYF
TGCAGCGTTGAAATCGTCGGAGATACGCAGTATTTT
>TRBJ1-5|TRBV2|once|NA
CASSREGSNQPQHF
TGTGCCAGCAGTCGCGAGGGGAGCAATCAGCCCCAGCATTTT
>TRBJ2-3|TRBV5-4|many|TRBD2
CASSLRTSDADTQYF
TGTGCCAGCAGCTTAAGGACTAGCGATGCAGATACGCAGTATTTT
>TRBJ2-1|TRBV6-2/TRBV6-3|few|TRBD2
CASSYRPSGSTINEQFF
TGTGCCAGCAGTTATAGACCTAGCGGGAGCACTATCAATGAGCAGTTCTTC
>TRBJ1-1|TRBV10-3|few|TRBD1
CAINTGGAGEAFF
TGTGCCATCAACACAGGGGGCGCGGGTGAAGCTTTCTTT
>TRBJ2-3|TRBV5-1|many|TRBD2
CASSSGGGGAKDTQYF
TGCGCCAGCAGCTCCGGGGGCGGGGGGGCGAAAGATACGCAGTATTTT
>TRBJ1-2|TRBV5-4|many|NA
CASRVGENYGYTF
TGTGCCAGCCGCGTAGGTGAAAACTATGGCTACACCTTC
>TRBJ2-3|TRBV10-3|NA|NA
CAITSDPGSYNEQYF
TGTGCCATCACCTCGGACCCTGGCTCCTACAATGAGCAGTATTTT